The 12 T cell receptor beta chains below were found in one sample sequenced in a study of OX40 agonist ivuxolimab in advanced cancers. Profiled with immunoSEQ multiplex PCR; TCRdb holds only in-frame clones, not every one. The data hold about 45,000 clones, with 82% observed a single time. The sequencing used CD4+ or CD8+ T cells sorted from blood, collected in a trial of the OX40 agonist ivuxolimab. The receptors derive from an adult with an advanced solid tumor such as melanoma, head and neck, liver or kidney cancer.

The chain has TRBV9 and TRBJ1-6; D not resolved. CDR3 length equals 13 residues. Deletions cut 0 bases from V and 10 bases from J, with 8 bases between. Germline V lookup: CDR1 SGDLS, CDR2 YYNGEE. The CDR3 protein is CASSVDGNSPLHF. The CDR3 nucleotides read TGTGCCAGCAGCGTAGACGGGAACTCACCCCTCCACTTT.

The chain couples TRBV15 to TRBJ2-5; 7 bases line up with TRBD2. Unmatched junction bases numbered 17, after V lost 3 bases and J lost 4 bases. Germline values: CDR1 LNHNV, CDR2 YYDKDF (reference sequence). The CDR3 sequence is 18 residues long. The CDR3 loop is CATSRERDGHFDVETQYF. The CDR3 DNA follows: TGTGCCACCAGCAGGGAGCGGGACGGCCACTTTGATGTAGAGACCCAGTACTTC.

The chain employs TRBV27 and TRBJ2-4, with D possibly called TRBD1 or TRBD2 (5 bases each). The ends were cut back, 5 bases at V and 5 bases at J, with 13 bases in the middle. This CDR3 is 14 amino acids long. CDR1 MNHEY and CDR2 SMNVEV come from the germline V gene (reference sequence). Written as DNA, the CDR3 is TGTGCCAGCAGTCTCACTGGGGGACAAAACATTCAGTACTTC. This gives the protein CASSLTGGQNIQYF.

The chain uses TRBV4-1 and TRBJ1-1; the D gene is possibly TRBD1 (6 bases). V shed 0 bases and J shed 2 bases, with 16 bases lying between them. The CDR3 is 17 residues long. Germline CDR1 reads MGHRA; CDR2 reads YSYEKL. Here the CDR3 DNA reads TGCGCCAGCAGCCAAGATCACGGGGGGGCGCAAAACACTGAAGCTTTCTTT. Amino acid sequence: CASSQDHGGAQNTEAFF.

This clone has only a few counts. The chain combines TRBV28 with TRBJ1-6; the match to TRBD1 covers 7 bases. After removal of 7 bases from V and 5 bases from J, the junction contained 5 bases not matched to a gene. The CDR3 is 14 amino acids. Germline loops: CDR1 MDHEN, CDR2 SYDVKM. CDR3 nucleotide sequence: TGTGCCAGCAATCTGGGACAGAATAATTCACCCCTCCACTTT. Protein: CASNLGQNNSPLHF.

With respect to this clone: The junction departs from the called germline gene at one end, perhaps through a read error. This rearrangement joins TRBV5-6 to TRBJ1-3, with D perhaps matching TRBD1 (5 bases). This CDR3 spans 16 amino acids. Germline-derived CDR1 and CDR2 are SGHDT and YYEEEE. CDR3 bases: TGTGCCAGCAGCTTGGTAGTGGGGACCGGAGGAAGCACCATATATTTT. Protein product: CASSLVVGTGGSTIYF.

The J gene is TRBJ1-4, the V gene TRBV19; D may be TRBD1 (6 bases). Trimming removed 5 bases at V and 13 bases at J, with 14 bases between. The CDR3 has 12 residues. The germline V gene has CDR1 LNHDA and CDR2 SQIVND (reference sequence). The CDR3 DNA is TGTGCCAGTAGTCAGGGGCGGGGGACACTGTTTTTT. This sequence encodes CASSQGRGTLFF.

This chain uses TRBV6-6 with TRBJ1-2; 7 nucleotides match TRBD1. Looked up from germline, CDR1 is MNHNY and CDR2 is SVGAGI (reference sequence). The CDR3 runs 13 residues. The junction had 10 bases not matched to a gene; V was cut back by 5 bases and J by 10 bases. Here the CDR3 reads CASSQRGQTAYTF. CDR3 coding DNA: TGTGCCAGCAGTCAACGGGGACAGACCGCCTACACCTTC.

The table lists this clone with a count of one. The genes are TRBV2 and TRBJ2-3, with D possibly being TRBD1 or TRBD2 (6 bases each). This CDR3 has 16 residues. The germline V gene encodes CDR1 SNHLY and CDR2 FYNNEI. Trimming removed 6 bases from V and 2 bases from J, with 18 bases in between. CDR3 nucleotides: TGTGCCAGCAGCGGACGAGGTGGGGGGCCCACAGATACGCAGTATTTT. Protein product: CASSGRGGGPTDTQYF.

V and J are TRBV6-5 and TRBJ2-3; 10 bases are shared with TRBD2. CDR3 size: 14 residues. Germline CDR1 MNHEY, CDR2 SVGAGI. The ends lost 5 bases at V and 3 bases at J; junction bases unmatched: 2. The CDR3 region has the DNA TGTGCCAGCAGTCCGGGACTAGCGACAGATACGCAGTATTTT. Encoded protein: CASSPGLATDTQYF.

The chain joins TRBV6-5 to TRBJ2-7, with 12 positions matching TRBD2. The V and J ends lost 4 bases and 6 bases, in that order; junction bases with no gene match: 4. The CDR3 loop spans 14 amino acids. Germline V gene data show CDR1 as MNHEY and CDR2 as SVGAGI. CDR3 sequence: CASSFLAGGAEQYF. In nucleotides, the CDR3 is TGTGCCAGCAGTTTCCTAGCGGGAGGGGCCGAGCAGTACTTC.

V usage is TRBV30 and J usage is TRBJ1-1; D uncertain. V dropped 1 base and J dropped 5 bases, with 5 bases sitting between them. Germline loops: CDR1 GTSNPN, CDR2 SVGIG (reference sequence). The CDR3 is 11 residues long. This CDR3 reads CAWSDLTEAFF. The CDR3 nucleotides are TGTGCCTGGAGTGACCTGACTGAAGCTTTCTTT.